The text below deals with one T cell receptor (beta chain). Measured with immunoSEQ multiplex PCR; TCRdb has only the in-frame clones, and not every one. This table holds 100,000 or so clones, about 90% found once. These data are taken from a study of blood T cell repertoires in COVID-19. About the research overall: Sample material is recorded as cDNA or gDNA derived from T cells, B-cell-depleted T cells, or PBMCs.

The receptor's source is a man in his fifties with acute or convalescent COVID-19. Sequenced input: peripheral blood.

The CDR3 bases are TGTGCCTGGACGGTAGGGGTATATAATTCACCCCTCCACTTT. This sequence encodes CAWTVGVYNSPLHF. This chain uses TRBV30 with TRBJ1-6, with D perhaps matching TRBD1 (5 bases). The germline CDR1 and CDR2 sequences are GTSNPN and SVGIG (reference sequence). The CDR3 contains 14 residues. V shed 4 bases and J shed 4 bases, with 11 bases lying between them.